The 3 T cell receptor beta chains below were found in one sample sequenced in a study of T cell repertoires in cytomegalovirus infection. TCRdb passed the reads through MiXCR, listing each CDR3 protein once. The table records about 180,000 distinct CDR3 sequences, about an eighth of them present only once. Material: PBMCs. The receptors were gathered from a human donor in good health (CMV status not recorded). Some clones in this sample may be carry-over from other donors' samples.

This clonotype has at least ten counts. The CDR3 sequence is CASSETSGSSYNEQFF. Written as DNA, the CDR3 is TGTGCCAGCAGCGAGACTAGCGGGAGCTCCTACAATGAGCAGTTCTTC. The chain employs TRBV7-2 and TRBJ2-1; 12 positions match TRBD2. Germline CDR1 and CDR2: SGHTA and FQGNSA. The ends lost 5 bases at V and 0 bases at J; junction bases unmatched: 2. This CDR3 comprises 16 residues.

This clonotype was counted a few times. The chain is built from TRBV12-3 or TRBV12-4 and TRBJ1-1; a weak D match, TRBD1 (5 bases). This CDR3 comprises 13 residues. The germline V and J ends were trimmed by 3 bases and 10 bases, with 15 bases remaining between them. CDR3 amino acids: CASSFKGDGAAFF. In nucleotides, the CDR3 is TGTGCCAGCAGTTTTAAAGGGGACGGTGCAGCTTTCTTT.

This clonotype has more than one count but fewer than ten. This chain joins TRBV29-1 and TRBJ1-1, with D hard to call. The germline V gene has CDR1 SQVTM and CDR2 ANQGSEA. There are 15 residues in the CDR3. V lost 7 bases, J lost 0 bases, and 18 bases lay in between. The CDR3 region has the DNA TGCAGCGGGGTCGTTTCCATCAGCATGAACACTGAAGCTTTCTTT. Its protein product is CSGVVSISMNTEAFF. Full variable domain (missing parts from reference TRBV29-1 and TRBJ1-1): SAVISQKPSRDICQRGTSLTIQCQVDSQVTMMFWYRQQPGQSLTLIATANQGSEATYESGFVIDKFPISRPNLTFSTLTVSNMSPEDSSIYLCSGVVSISMNTEAFFGQGTRLTVV.